This TCR beta chain came from a study of T cells in tuberculosis. Study at large: PBMC were archived before or within 7 days of starting treatment.

Points from the study as a whole: Active tuberculosis patients had shorter CDR3-alpha; the beta difference was nonsignificant.

The CDR3 runs to 15 residues. Germline lookup yields CDR1 SGHAT and CDR2 FQNNGV. V shed 4 bases and J 3 bases; nucleotides not matched to a gene: 8. Time point in this sample: new active TB diagnosis, blood taken before or within 7 days of starting treatment. Details on this clone: Antigen unknown.

Profiled with immunoSEQ multiplex PCR; TCRdb holds only in-frame clones, not every one. Counted here are fewer than 55,000 clones, nearly 95% occurring once; the ten biggest clones make up more than 1.3%. The specimen comprised PBMCs, sampled at tuberculosis diagnosis. This receptor was identified in an adult with tuberculosis. The gene calls are TRBV11-2 and TRBJ2-7; 8 nucleotides match TRBD1. This CDR3 is CASSSAGTGLYEQYF. The CDR3 DNA reads TGTGCCAGCAGCTCGGCCGGGACAGGCCTCTACGAGCAGTACTTC. Together with reference TRBV11-2 and TRBJ2-7, the CDR3 gives the full variable domain: EAGVAQSPRYKIIEKRQSVAFWCNPISGHATLYWYQQILGQGPKLLIQFQNNGVVDDSQLPKDRFSAERLKGVDSTLKIQPAKLEDSAVYLCASSSAGTGLYEQYFGPGTRLTVT.